Shown below are 17 T cell receptor beta chains from a single sample sequenced in a study of cytomegalovirus exposure and HLA in healthy donors (dated 2017 in TCRdb). Library preparation used the immunoSEQ multiplex PCR assay. For the multiplex PCR, a mixture combining 60 forward primers for TCR Vbeta segments and 13 reverse primers for TCR Jbeta segments was used. Not all clones reach the TCRdb copy of this immuneACCESS table, which keeps in-frame sequences only. Checked studies attribute under half of the gap to unresolved V genes and leave the rest unexplained. Present in this sample are fewer than 200,000 clones, around 74% of which were seen just once. The biggest ten clones account for approximately 2.3% of the sample. The sequencing sample was made of PBMCs. The receptors were sampled from a female donor in good health and CMV-seronegative.

The CDR3 nucleotides read TGTGCCAGCACCCGAGGGACAGCCTACGAGCAGTACTTC. Translation: CASTRGTAYEQYF. This chain uses TRBV6-6 with TRBJ2-7, with 7 bases matching TRBD1. CDR3 length: 13 residues. CDR1 is MNHNY and CDR2 is SVGAGI in the germline V gene (reference sequence). The V gene end was trimmed by 7 bases and the J gene end by 2 bases; junction bases not matched to a gene: 5.

The chain has TRBV28 and TRBJ1-4; 7 nucleotides line up with TRBD1. The CDR3 extends over 16 amino acids. J gave up 3 bases and V 4 bases, and 8 bases lay outside the gene matches. Germline V CDR1 and CDR2: MDHEN, SYDVKM. CDR3 in amino acids: CASSSRRQGPNEKLFF. The CDR3 nucleotides read TGTGCCAGCAGTTCACGGAGACAGGGCCCTAATGAAAAACTGTTTTTT.

The chain couples TRBV18 to TRBJ2-7, with 14 bases matching TRBD2. CDR1 is KGHSH, CDR2 LQKENI, per germline. Trimming removed 2 bases from V and 5 bases from J; junction bases left unmatched: 14. The CDR3 totals 19 residues. Here the CDR3 reads CASSPIVGLAGGVSDEQYF. The CDR3 DNA reads TGTGCCAGCTCACCAATCGTAGGACTAGCGGGAGGCGTAAGCGACGAGCAGTACTTC.

The chain combines TRBV19 with TRBJ2-1; TRBD2 might be the D (6 bases). This CDR3 is 14 amino acids long. Trimming took 8 bases from V and 6 from J, leaving 17 bases between them. Germline CDR1 reads LNHDA; CDR2 reads SQIVND (reference sequence). CDR3 sequence reads: CASAPGERFNEQFF. The CDR3 region has the DNA TGTGCCAGTGCCCCGGGGGAGAGATTCAATGAGCAGTTCTTC. Supplemented by reference TRBV19 and TRBJ2-1, the full variable domain reads DGGITQSPKYLFRKEGQNVTLSCEQNLNHDAMYWYRQDPGQGLRLIYYSQIVNDFQKGDIAEGYSVSREKKESFPLTVTSAQKNPTAFYLCASAPGERFNEQFFGPGTRLTVL.

V gene TRBV5-4 combines with J gene TRBJ2-5; a possible D gene is TRBD2 (6 bases). CDR3 length: 15 residues. V was cut by 4 bases and J by 4 bases, with 17 bases left in between. The V gene's germline CDR1 is SGHNT and CDR2 YYREEE (reference sequence). The CDR3 nucleotides are TGTGCCAGCAGCCGTCCGGGAGCGAATCGAGAGACCCAGTACTTC. This codes for CASSRPGANRETQYF.

The chain employs TRBV11-2 and TRBJ2-1; D is perhaps TRBD1 (6 bases). The CDR3 sequence is 15 residues long. The V gene lost 5 bases and the J gene lost 5 bases, with 16 bases spanning the gap. CDR1 SGHAT and CDR2 FQNNGV come from the germline V gene. The CDR3 DNA follows: TGTGCCAGCAGCACCCCGGGACATACTGACAATGAGCAGTTCTTC. Its translation is CASSTPGHTDNEQFF. Based on the CDR3 plus reference TRBV11-2 and TRBJ2-1, the full variable domain is EAGVAQSPRYKIIEKRQSVAFWCNPISGHATLYWYQQILGQGPKLLIQFQNNGVVDDSQLPKDRFSAERLKGVDSTLKIQPAKLEDSAVYLCASSTPGHTDNEQFFGPGTRLTVL.

This clone has just a few counts. The gene calls are TRBV19 and TRBJ2-4, with D unresolved. Germline CDR1 LNHDA, CDR2 SQIVND (reference sequence). The CDR3 contains 15 residues. V dropped 4 bases and J dropped 0 bases, with 10 bases sitting between them. The CDR3 nucleotides are TGTGCCAGTAGTACGTCTCACTTAGCCAAAAACATTCAGTACTTC. This sequence encodes CASSTSHLAKNIQYF.

The genes are TRBV30 and TRBJ2-7; tentative D call: TRBD2 (5 bases). The CDR3 consists of 11 residues. Trimming pared 0 bases from V and 6 bases from J, leaving 6 bases between. Germline CDR1 reads GTSNPN; CDR2 reads SVGIG (reference sequence). The CDR3 reads CAWSVGSEQYF. The CDR3 DNA reads TGTGCCTGGAGTGTTGGGAGCGAGCAGTACTTC.

This clone was seen only a few times. The V gene is TRBV6-1, the J gene TRBJ2-7; TRBD2 might be the D (7 bases). Looked up from germline, CDR1 is MNHNS and CDR2 is SASEGT. Trimming removed 4 bases at V and 0 bases at J, with 13 bases between. CDR3 size: 15 residues. The CDR3 DNA reads as TGTGCCAGCAGTGTTGCAGGGGAGGGCTCCTACGAGCAGTACTTC. Amino acid sequence: CASSVAGEGSYEQYF.

The gene calls are TRBV7-2 and TRBJ1-2; a possible D gene is TRBD1 (6 bases). Germline V gene data show CDR1 as SGHTA and CDR2 as FQGNSA. V shed 5 bases and J shed 2 bases, with 18 bases lying between them. The CDR3 runs 16 residues. The DNA for the CDR3 is TGTGCCAGCAGCCCTGTGCCCCAGGGGCGGAACTATGGCTACACCTTC. It yields the protein CASSPVPQGRNYGYTF.

The chain is built from TRBV6-5 and TRBJ2-7, with TRBD2 as a possible D gene (5 bases). The germline V gene encodes CDR1 MNHEY and CDR2 SVGAGI. Trimming removed 4 bases from V and 3 bases from J, with 16 bases in between. CDR3 length: 15 residues. The CDR3 is CASSCPCLAFYEQYF. DNA for the CDR3: TGTGCCAGCAGTTGCCCATGTCTAGCTTTCTACGAGCAGTACTTC.

This chain joins TRBV28 and TRBJ2-7; 10 nucleotides agree with TRBD1. After removal of 5 bases from V and 2 bases from J, the junction contained 6 bases not matched to a gene. There are 15 residues in the CDR3. Per germline, CDR1 MDHEN and CDR2 SYDVKM. CDR3 nucleotides: TGTGCCAGCAGTCGACAGGGGGCAGCAACCTACGAGCAGTACTTC. This sequence encodes CASSRQGAATYEQYF.

The V and J genes are TRBV27 and TRBJ2-7, with 10 bases aligning to TRBD2. Per the germline V gene, CDR1 is MNHEY and CDR2 is SMNVEV (reference sequence). V was clipped by 4 bases and J by 6 bases; unmatched bases: 3. The CDR3 loop spans 13 amino acids. The CDR3 nucleotides read TGTGCCAGCAGTTACCTAGCGGGAGCCGAGCAGTACTTC. Translation gives CASSYLAGAEQYF.

This clone was counted between two and nine times. V usage is TRBV28 and J usage is TRBJ2-7, with no clear D. The CDR3 consists of 13 residues. CDR1 is MDHEN, CDR2 SYDVKM, per germline. V lost 1 base and J 3 bases, leaving 7 bases between the germline ends. CDR3 region: CASSLSPVYEQYF. The CDR3 region has the DNA TGTGCCAGCAGTTTATCCCCGGTCTACGAGCAGTACTTC.

The chain joins TRBV7-2 to TRBJ1-2; 7 bases agree with TRBD1. The CDR3 runs 14 residues. Germline CDR1 SGHTA, CDR2 FQGNSA. J lost 2 bases, V lost 5 bases, and 5 bases had no gene match. This CDR3 is CASSTSTGNYGYTF. CDR3 bases: TGTGCCAGCAGCACGTCGACAGGGAACTATGGCTACACCTTC.

Of note for this clone: The germline gene is not matched at one end of the junction; a read error may be the cause. The chain combines TRBV18 with TRBJ1-2; TRBD1 matches at 7 bases. The CDR3 spans 13 residues. Germline CDR1 KGHSH, CDR2 LQKENI. The CDR3 loop is CASPPTGNYGYTF. For the CDR3, the DNA is TGTGCCAGCCCACCGACAGGGAACTATGGCTACACCTTC.

J is TRBJ1-5 and V is TRBV2, with TRBD1 matching over 9 bases. From germline, CDR1 is SNHLY and CDR2 FYNNEI. This CDR3 has 15 amino acids. V dropped 6 bases and J dropped 2; count of bases not matched to a gene: 5. CDR3 region: CASRTGGVGNQPQHF. DNA for the CDR3: TGTGCCAGCAGGACAGGGGGGGTGGGCAATCAGCCCCAGCATTTT.